This is a list of T cell receptor beta chains from one sample in a study of identical twins. TCRdb processed the 5' RACE reads anew with MiXCR; each CDR3 protein has one entry. The sample has 650,000 to 750,000 distinct CDR3 sequences; 21% are singletons. Another study also made use of these data, one on T cells expressing NK-cell markers.

Source material: PBMCs. Source of these receptors: a woman between 18 and 30 years old in good health. Each CDR3 is given without its conserved first and last residue. The order of the fields is D gene, J gene, V gene, clone size, CDR3 protein. The D gene is left open where the match is weak. Expanded clones get a size class; other rows say once, few or many, or leave the size out.

TRBD2 | TRBJ2-1 | TRBV15 | - | ATSGKGLAGMNEQF
TRBD2 | TRBJ2-3 | TRBV5-1 | - | ASSLTLLAGETDTQY
- | TRBJ1-3 | TRBV30 | few | AWSRRGTGNTIY
TRBD1 | TRBJ2-7 | TRBV20-1 | - | SAMGQAAYEQY
TRBD1 | TRBJ1-5 | TRBV12-3/TRBV12-4 | few | ASSSDRASNQPQH
- | TRBJ2-1 | TRBV24-1 | - | ATSGTVRDEQF
- | TRBJ1-1 | TRBV4-3 | - | ASSQAPAGEAF
- | TRBJ2-7 | TRBV12-3/TRBV12-4 | few | ASSLKEKQY
- | TRBJ2-1 | TRBV6-5 | few | ASSYQIYSSYNEQF
- | TRBJ2-6 | TRBV7-2 | - | ASSFQGIMGANVLT
- | TRBJ2-1 | TRBV20-1 | few | SARDIGAEDNEQF
TRBD1 | TRBJ2-7 | TRBV5-1 | - | ASSSRQGVSYEQY
TRBD2 | TRBJ2-6 | TRBV11-3 | - | ASRGREDSGANVLT
- | TRBJ2-1 | TRBV20-1 | many | SAKRGNLGDEQF
TRBD2 | TRBJ2-1 | TRBV20-1 | few | SAAGTSLRYEQF
- | TRBJ2-2 | TRBV18 | many | ASSPGSTGELF
TRBD2 | TRBJ2-2 | TRBV20-1 | once | SAPRGGRTGELF
- | TRBJ2-5 | TRBV20-1 | - | SARGSWQETQY
- | TRBJ2-7 | TRBV5-1 | few | ASSLSVEKSDYEQY
TRBD1 | TRBJ2-1 | TRBV5-1 | - | ASSSGQGWIYEQF
- | TRBJ2-1 | TRBV12-3/TRBV12-4 | few | ASSLGGRRYNEQF
- | TRBJ1-5 | TRBV21-1 | few | ASSSDTGGDQPQH
- | TRBJ2-1 | TRBV27 | many | ASRAIGSYNEQF
TRBD2 | TRBJ2-7 | TRBV6-5 | - | ASSYSNSGGAYEQY
- | TRBJ2-1 | TRBV2 | few | ASSEGRAGMNEQF
TRBD1 | TRBJ2-1 | TRBV20-1 | few | SVGQGVGSEQF
- | TRBJ2-1 | TRBV7-2 | - | ASSLALADEQF
TRBD1 | TRBJ1-2 | TRBV15 | once | ATSRATGYYGYT
- | TRBJ1-3 | TRBV12-3/TRBV12-4 | many | ASSPRSTIY
TRBD2 | TRBJ2-3 | TRBV5-6 | few | ASSFYAGGTDTQY
- | TRBJ2-7 | TRBV29-1 | few | SVGKQGGTYEQY
- | TRBJ1-2 | TRBV10-3 | - | AISDPGHFNYGYT
- | TRBJ2-2 | TRBV6-1 | many | ASSQGVLTGELF
- | TRBJ1-6 | TRBV12-3/TRBV12-4 | - | ASRGTTSPLH
TRBD1 | TRBJ2-2 | TRBV12-3/TRBV12-4 | few | ASTPDRANTGELF
TRBD2 | TRBJ2-3 | TRBV10-3 | - | AISDLQTGTSGPNTQY
- | TRBJ2-3 | TRBV10-3 | few | AISVAQLAGDTQY
TRBD2 | TRBJ2-3 | TRBV20-1 | - | SAEGLAGEVTDTQY
- | TRBJ2-2 | TRBV20-1 | - | SAMNPRPPAVRVGTGELF
- | TRBJ2-3 | TRBV7-2 | - | AAQGRESTDTQY
TRBD2 | TRBJ2-7 | TRBV20-1 | few | SARDPLAGGNPYEQY
- | TRBJ2-6 | TRBV10-3 | - | AISESIGVPT
- | TRBJ2-7 | TRBV5-1 | - | ASSQRLYEQY
TRBD1 | TRBJ2-1 | TRBV7-9 | many | ASSPRQGAINEQF
TRBD1 | TRBJ2-7 | TRBV6-1 | once | ASRKTGGEVEQY
TRBD2 | TRBJ2-7 | TRBV12-5 | - | ASGLRPPGGSPYEQY
- | TRBJ1-1 | TRBV7-3 | - | ASSLNLVSEAF
TRBD1 | TRBJ2-7 | TRBV12-3/TRBV12-4 | many | ASSLGARQGVSYEQY
- | TRBJ2-3 | TRBV29-1 | - | SVEDRLDTQY
TRBD2 | TRBJ2-7 | TRBV5-1 | - | ASSIGLAGTSSYEQY